The 17 T cell receptor beta chains presented below share a single source sample, sequenced in a study of CD8 T cells in ankylosing spondylitis. Their antigen targets remain unknown. Study results and limitations: It appeared that ankylosing spondylitis blood was characterized by a TCR beta motif of fewer than ten highly homologous variants.

TCRdb recomputed calls from the 5' RACE reads with MiXCR, one row per CDR3 protein. The sample has 700,000 to 850,000 distinct CDR3 sequences, 12% seen once. Sample: blood, either unsorted or a sorted T cell fraction (not recorded which). All receptors come from a male donor with ankylosing spondylitis.

There are many counts of this clonotype. The V call is TRBV12-3 or TRBV12-4, the J call TRBJ1-2, with TRBD1 as a possible D gene (5 bases). The CDR3 consists of 14 residues. The V and J ends lost 6 bases and 5 bases respectively, with 16 bases between them. CDR3 region: CASSPSGGTYGYTF. The CDR3 DNA reads as TGTGCCAGCAGCCCCTCCGGTGGGACGTATGGCTACACCTTC.

Only a few counts were recorded for this clonotype. The rearrangement uses TRBV29-1 and TRBJ1-4, with no clear D. This CDR3 spans 11 amino acids. Germline-derived CDR1 and CDR2 are SQVTM and ANQGSEA. Trimming removed 7 bases from V and 2 bases from J, with 5 bases in between. CDR3 nucleotide sequence: TGCAGCGCAATTACTAATGAAAAACTGTTTTTT. This encodes CSAITNEKLFF. Full variable domain (outside the CDR3, taken from reference TRBV29-1 and TRBJ1-4): SAVISQKPSRDICQRGTSLTIQCQVDSQVTMMFWYRQQPGQSLTLIATANQGSEATYESGFVIDKFPISRPNLTFSTLTVSNMSPEDSSIYLCSAITNEKLFFGSGTQLSVL.

This clonotype was picked up a small number of times. This rearrangement joins TRBV7-2 to TRBJ2-4; D ambiguous. The CDR3 has 14 residues. Germline V gene lookup returns CDR1 SGHTA and CDR2 FQGNSA. The ends were cut back, 1 base at V and 5 bases at J, with 9 bases in the middle. The CDR3 sequence is CASSLVGYQNIQYF. CDR3 coding DNA: TGTGCCAGCAGCTTAGTAGGGTACCAAAACATTCAGTACTTC. Drawing the rest from reference TRBV7-2 and TRBJ2-4, the complete variable domain is GAGVSQSPSNKVTEKGKDVELRCDPISGHTALYWYRQSLGQGLEFLIYFQGNSAPDKSGLPSDRFSAERTGGSVSTLTIQRTQQEDSAVYLCASSLVGYQNIQYFGAGTRLSVL.

This clonotype was seen more than once but under ten times. The chain joins TRBV20-1 to TRBJ1-6; unclear D gene. Germline values: CDR1 DFQATT, CDR2 SNEGSKA (reference sequence). This CDR3 is 16 amino acids long. V gave up 0 bases and J gave up 8 bases, with 17 bases separating them. The CDR3 DNA sequence: TGCAGTGCTAGAGATATGGCGCGGGATAATGATTCACCCCTCCACTTT. This translates into CSARDMARDNDSPLHF.

This chain connects TRBV7-9 to TRBJ2-3; 15 nucleotides match TRBD2. V shed 4 bases and J 3 bases; nucleotides not matched to a gene: 5. The CDR3 sequence is 17 residues long. The germline CDR1 and CDR2 sequences are SEHNR and FQNEAQ (reference sequence). DNA for the CDR3: TGTGCCAGCAGCTCCGCCGGGACTAGCGGGGGGACAGATACGCAGTATTTT. This codes for CASSSAGTSGGTDTQYF.

The CDR3 region is CAAAAGGTYNEQFF. The CDR3 bases are TGTGCCGCGGCAGCGGGGGGGACCTACAATGAGCAGTTCTTC. The V and J genes are TRBV10-3 and TRBJ2-1; 10 nucleotides agree with TRBD2. The CDR3 runs to 14 residues. J lost 2 bases, V lost 11 bases, and 6 bases had no gene match. Germline V CDR1 and CDR2: ENHRY, SYGVKD.

This clonotype was counted many times. This chain connects TRBV7-9 to TRBJ2-5; TRBD1 is a possible D gene (6 bases). V was cut by 5 bases and J by 10 bases, with 14 bases left in between. There are 12 residues in the CDR3. Germline CDR1 reads SEHNR; CDR2 reads FQNEAQ (reference sequence). In DNA form, the CDR3 reads TGTGCCAGCAGCCTTTTACAGGGTGGCCAGTACTTC. It codes for CASSLLQGGQYF.

This clonotype was picked up a small number of times. The CDR3 spells CAINRQGVENTEAFF. The CDR3 DNA is TGTGCCATCAACCGACAGGGAGTTGAAAACACTGAAGCTTTCTTT. V usage is TRBV10-3 and J usage is TRBJ1-1; 7 bases are a match to TRBD1. Germline lookup yields CDR1 ENHRY and CDR2 SYGVKD. The CDR3 is 15 residues long. V gave up 7 bases and J gave up 2 bases; unmatched junction bases: 10.

This clonotype has a handful of counts. The chain is built from TRBV20-1 and TRBJ2-5; D is ambiguous. This CDR3 has 13 residues. V lost 4 bases, J lost 5 bases, and 14 bases lay in between. Germline lookup yields CDR1 DFQATT and CDR2 SNEGSKA (reference sequence). The CDR3 is CSATDANLETQYF. In DNA, the CDR3 is TGCAGTGCTACAGATGCTAACCTGGAGACCCAGTACTTC.

The chain carries TRBV5-1 and TRBJ1-5, with D uncertain. The CDR3 covers 13 residues. In germline, CDR1 is SGHRS, CDR2 YFSETQ. Trimming removed 0 bases from V and 5 bases from J, with 6 bases in between. The CDR3, as DNA: TGCGCCAGCAGCTTGGCGTGGGATCAGCCCCAGCATTTT. Its translation is CASSLAWDQPQHF.

The chain combines TRBV5-1 with TRBJ2-1, with D maybe TRBD2 (7 bases). V was pared by 0 bases and J by 2 bases, with 12 bases between. This CDR3 contains 16 residues. Germline CDR1 SGHRS, CDR2 YFSETQ. CDR3 in DNA: TGCGCCAGCAGCTTGGCCCCGGGGGGCCCCTACAATGAGCAGTTCTTC. Protein product: CASSLAPGGPYNEQFF.

In its sample, this clonotype was seen a few times. The genes are TRBV7-2 and TRBJ1-5; D remains ambiguous. The germline gives CDR1 SGHTA, CDR2 FQGNSA. The CDR3 is 14 amino acids. Trimming took off 1 base at V and 6 bases at J, with 10 bases between the two ends. The CDR3 spells CASSLGILGQPQHF. In DNA, the CDR3 is TGTGCCAGCAGCTTAGGGATTCTAGGTCAGCCCCAGCATTTT.

The V and J genes are TRBV5-6 and TRBJ1-5; 7 bases agree with TRBD1. CDR3 length: 16 residues. V lost 2 bases, J lost 0 bases, and 5 bases stayed unmatched. Germline assignment: CDR1 SGHDT and CDR2 YYEEEE. CDR3 region: CASSFRAGGSNQPQHF. For the CDR3, the DNA is TGTGCCAGCAGCTTCAGGGCAGGGGGTAGCAATCAGCCCCAGCATTTT.

The V call is TRBV20-1, the J call TRBJ2-5; 7 bases match TRBD2. Germline assignment: CDR1 DFQATT and CDR2 SNEGSKA (reference sequence). CDR3 length equals 15 residues. Trimming took 5 bases from V and 5 from J; bases not matched to a gene: 14. The CDR3, as DNA: TGCAGTGCTCCAGCGGGAACCGCGCGCGACGAGACCCAGTACTTC. Translated: CSAPAGTARDETQYF.

The gene calls are TRBV29-1 and TRBJ2-1; TRBD2 matches at 12 bases. The germline CDR1 and CDR2 sequences are SQVTM and ANQGSEA. The J segment lost 0 bases and the V segment lost 4 bases, leaving 7 bases of the junction unmatched. CDR3 length: 17 amino acids. The CDR3 loop reads CSVVPETSGSSYNEQFF. DNA for the CDR3: TGCAGCGTTGTACCCGAGACTAGCGGGAGCTCCTACAATGAGCAGTTCTTC.

This clonotype was observed at least ten times. J is TRBJ2-7 and V is TRBV7-2; 11 bases fit TRBD2. The CDR3 runs 14 residues. V dropped 2 bases and J dropped 5; count of bases not matched to a gene: 2. CDR1 is SGHTA and CDR2 is FQGNSA in the germline V gene. Written as DNA, the CDR3 is TGTGCCAGCAGCTTAATAGCGGGAGGGGACGAGCAGTACTTC. Protein sequence: CASSLIAGGDEQYF. Variable domain in full (rest from reference TRBV7-2 and TRBJ2-7): GAGVSQSPSNKVTEKGKDVELRCDPISGHTALYWYRQSLGQGLEFLIYFQGNSAPDKSGLPSDRFSAERTGGSVSTLTIQRTQQEDSAVYLCASSLIAGGDEQYFGPGTRLTVT.

A few counts support this clonotype. The rearrangement uses TRBV6-1 and TRBJ2-1; D is undetermined. Germline V gene data show CDR1 as MNHNS and CDR2 as SASEGT. CDR3 length equals 15 residues. The ends were cut back, 6 bases at V and 0 bases at J, with 12 bases in the middle. DNA for the CDR3: TGTGCCAGCAGCCCGATTGCAAGCTCCTACAATGAGCAGTTCTTC. Amino acid sequence: CASSPIASSYNEQFF.